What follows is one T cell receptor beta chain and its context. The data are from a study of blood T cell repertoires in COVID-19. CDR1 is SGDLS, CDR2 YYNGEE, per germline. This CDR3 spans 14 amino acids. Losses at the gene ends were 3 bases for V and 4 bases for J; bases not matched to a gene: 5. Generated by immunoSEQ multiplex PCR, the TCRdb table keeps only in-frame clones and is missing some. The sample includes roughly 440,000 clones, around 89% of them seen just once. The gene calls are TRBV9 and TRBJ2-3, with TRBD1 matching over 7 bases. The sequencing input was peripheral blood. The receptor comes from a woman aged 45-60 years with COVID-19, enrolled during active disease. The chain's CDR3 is CASSGGQGADTQYF. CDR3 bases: TGTGCCAGCAGCGGGGGGCAGGGGGCAGATACGCAGTATTTT. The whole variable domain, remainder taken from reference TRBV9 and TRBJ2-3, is DSGVTQTPKHLITATGQRVTLRCSPRSGDLSVYWYQQSLDQGLQFLIQYYNGEERAKGNILERFSAQQFPDLHSELNLSSLELGDSALYFCASSGGQGADTQYFGPGTRLTVL.